This entry lists 2 T cell receptor beta chains sequenced from one sample in a study of cytomegalovirus exposure and HLA in healthy donors. Use of 60 Vbeta and 13 Jbeta primers characterized the PCR. The method was immunoSEQ multiplex PCR; TCRdb's version includes in-frame clones alone and lacks a portion of them. Of around 100,000 clones listed, approximately 81% are singletons. Sample: PBMCs. Receptors originate from a male donor in good health and CMV-seropositive.

This clone was recorded at least ten times. The chain couples TRBV7-3 to TRBJ1-1; no clear D. Germline CDR1 and CDR2: SGHTA and FQGTGA. V shed 3 bases and J shed 4 bases, with 9 bases lying between them. The CDR3 runs 13 residues. The CDR3 coding sequence is TGTGCCAGCAGCTTTTCCGGGAGCACTGAAGCTTTCTTT. Residues: CASSFSGSTEAFF.

This clone was counted a single time. The V gene is TRBV12-2, the J gene TRBJ2-4; the table calls TRBD2, which could not be checked here. TRBV12-2 is a pseudogene locus. The CDR3 covers 19 residues. Written as DNA, the CDR3 is TGTGCAAGTCGCTTAAATAATTACGGCTATCGGCGGGCCAAAAACATTCAGTACTTC. As protein: CASRLNNYGYRRAKNIQYF.